This T cell receptor beta chain was found in a study of T cell responses to AZD1222 COVID-19 vaccine. V was clipped by 2 bases and J by 4 bases; unmatched bases: 0. CDR1 and CDR2 (germline): LNHDA, SQIVND (reference sequence). The CDR3 loop spans 13 amino acids. Generated by immunoSEQ multiplex PCR, the TCRdb table keeps only in-frame clones and is missing some. The data hold some 180,000 clones, with around nine tenths observed a single time. The sequence derives from an adult in good health. The rearrangement links TRBV19 to TRBJ2-3; the match to TRBD1 covers 7 bases. The sequenced sample was peripheral blood, obtained on day 0 of AZD1222 vaccination. The CDR3 region has the DNA TGTGCCAGTAGTATACAGGGGGCAGATACGCAGTATTTT. Encoded protein: CASSIQGADTQYF. The entire variable domain, with the rest obtained from reference TRBV19 and TRBJ2-3, is as follows: DGGITQSPKYLFRKEGQNVTLSCEQNLNHDAMYWYRQDPGQGLRLIYYSQIVNDFQKGDIAEGYSVSREKKESFPLTVTSAQKNPTAFYLCASSIQGADTQYFGPGTRLTVL.